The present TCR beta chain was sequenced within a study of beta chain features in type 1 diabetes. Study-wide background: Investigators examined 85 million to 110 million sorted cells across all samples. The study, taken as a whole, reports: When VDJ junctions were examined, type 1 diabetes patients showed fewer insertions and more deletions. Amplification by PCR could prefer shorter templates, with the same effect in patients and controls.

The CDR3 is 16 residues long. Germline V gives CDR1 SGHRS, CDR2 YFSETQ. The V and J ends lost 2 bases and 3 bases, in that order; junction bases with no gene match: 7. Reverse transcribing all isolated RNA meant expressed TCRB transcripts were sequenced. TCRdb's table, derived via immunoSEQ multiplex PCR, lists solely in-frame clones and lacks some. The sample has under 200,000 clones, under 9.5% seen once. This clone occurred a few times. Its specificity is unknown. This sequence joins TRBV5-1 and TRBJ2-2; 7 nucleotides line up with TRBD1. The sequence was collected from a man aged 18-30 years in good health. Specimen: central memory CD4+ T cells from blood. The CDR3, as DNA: TGCGCCAGCAGCTTCGGGCCTCAGGGGGACACCGGGGAGCTGTTTTTT. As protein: CASSFGPQGDTGELFF.